The TCR beta chain described here comes from a study of blood T cell repertoires in COVID-19. About the research overall: T cells, B-cell-depleted T cells, or PBMCs provided the cDNA or gDNA that served as material.

This table comes from immunoSEQ multiplex PCR, and its TCRdb copy is limited to in-frame clones, with some not included. Of some 150,000 clones listed, 87% are singletons. The receptor was isolated from a woman aged 45-59 years with acute or convalescent COVID-19. Material: peripheral blood.

This CDR3 reads CASSDAGGPQETQYF. For the CDR3, the DNA is TGTGCCAGCAGTGATGCGGGGGGGCCACAAGAGACCCAGTACTTC. The chain couples TRBV6-1 to TRBJ2-5; TRBD2 aligns across 9 bases. The CDR3 contains 15 residues. The germline CDR1 and CDR2 sequences are MNHNS and SASEGT. The V segment lost 3 bases and the J segment 2 bases; nucleotides outside the gene matches: 4.